The entry below describes one TCR beta chain. The entry originates in a study of blood T cells in healthy people across ages. The CDR3 contains 15 residues. Losses at the gene ends were 7 bases for V and 2 bases for J; bases not matched to a gene: 9. CDR1 and CDR2 from the germline V gene are DFQATT and SNEGSKA (reference sequence). Using a J-beta primer mix together with a sample-barcoded 5' primer, a second PCR was run for roughly 7 to 12 cycles. A minimum of 3 million CDR3-containing paired-end reads was obtained for each sample. In TCRdb, the 5' RACE reads were re-called with MiXCR into one record per CDR3 protein. The sample has 920,000 or so distinct CDR3 sequences, 35% to 55% seen once.

Sequenced material: blood. The chain employs TRBV20-1 and TRBJ2-3; 10 nucleotides agree with TRBD2. The sequence derives from an older woman in good health. The CDR3 loop is CSGNSGRPPTDTQYF. The CDR3 region has the DNA TGCAGTGGAAATAGCGGGAGGCCCCCCACAGATACGCAGTATTTT.